Presented here are 2 T cell receptor beta chains from one specimen sequenced in a study of glioma-infiltrating T cells. TCR alpha and beta CDR3 regions were amplified from RNA using iRepertoire nested multiplex PCR. TCRdb itself ran the multiplex PCR reads through MiXCR, one entry per CDR3 protein. The repertoire has under 200,000 distinct CDR3 sequences, more than 35% of them found once; the top ten carry roughly 5.2%. The sequenced sample consisted of glioma tissue, nonneoplastic brain tissue, or PBMCs (not recorded which). These receptor sequences come from a human donor with low-grade glioma or glioblastoma, undergoing nonglioma brain surgery, or in good health (not recorded which).

In regard to this clonotype: A read error may produce the germline difference seen at one junction end. This chain uses TRBV4-1 with TRBJ1-6; D remains unclear. From germline, CDR1 is MGHRA and CDR2 YSYEKL. The CDR3 runs 14 residues. In nucleotides, the CDR3 is TGTGCCAGCGGTGAAAACTTCTCAGATTCACCCCTCCACTTT. It yields the protein CASGENFSDSPLHF.

Remarks on this clonotype: Possible read error: a much larger clone is one base away. CDR3 DNA sequence: TGTGCCATCAGTGCAGCGGGAGGGAGCTACGAGCAGTACTTC. As protein: CAISAAGGSYEQYF. This rearrangement joins TRBV10-3 to TRBJ2-7; 10 nucleotides line up with TRBD2. With V trimmed by 4 bases and J by 3 bases, 3 bases remained unmatched. The CDR3 sequence is 14 residues long. CDR1 is ENHRY, CDR2 SYGVKD, per germline.